The source of this T cell receptor (beta chain) is a study of response to subunit inactivated influenza vaccine. Whole-study findings and limits: Each seasonal flu vaccination may recruit only limited new T cells, authors suggested.

TCRdb independently ran MiXCR on the RT-PCR reads; one entry per CDR3 protein. Of 450,000 to 700,000 distinct CDR3 sequences in the sample, about 14% were seen once. This clonotype was seen only a few times. The antigen is unknown. V lost 2 bases and J 0 bases, leaving 8 bases between the germline ends. This CDR3 is 15 amino acids long. Germline V gene lookup returns CDR1 ENHRY and CDR2 SYGVKD. The origin of this receptor is a man aged 45-65 years who received an inactivated influenza vaccine. This chain joins TRBV10-3 and TRBJ1-3; no definite D call. The sample was PBMCs from blood, taken roughly 12 days after vaccination. CDR3 in amino acids: CAISEGRSSGNTIYF. The DNA of the CDR3 is TGTGCCATCAGTGAGGGCCGGAGCTCTGGAAACACCATATATTTT.